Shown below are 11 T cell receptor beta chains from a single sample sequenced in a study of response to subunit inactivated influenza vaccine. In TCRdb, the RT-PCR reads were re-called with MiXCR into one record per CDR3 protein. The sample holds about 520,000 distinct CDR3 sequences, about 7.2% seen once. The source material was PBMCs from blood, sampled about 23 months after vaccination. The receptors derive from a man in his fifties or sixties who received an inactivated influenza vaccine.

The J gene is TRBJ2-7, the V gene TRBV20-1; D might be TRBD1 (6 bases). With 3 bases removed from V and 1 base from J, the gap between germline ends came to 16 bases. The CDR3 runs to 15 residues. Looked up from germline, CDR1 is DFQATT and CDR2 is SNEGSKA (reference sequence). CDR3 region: CSARDRADSSYEQYF. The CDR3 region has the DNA TGCAGTGCTAGGGACCGGGCGGACAGTTCCTACGAGCAGTACTTC.

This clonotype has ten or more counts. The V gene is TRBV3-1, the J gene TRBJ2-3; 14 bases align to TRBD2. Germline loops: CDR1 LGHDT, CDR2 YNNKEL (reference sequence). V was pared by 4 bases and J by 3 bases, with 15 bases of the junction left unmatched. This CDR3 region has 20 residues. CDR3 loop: CASSLLFTGTSGRTTDTQYF. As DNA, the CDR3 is TGTGCCAGCAGCCTCCTCTTTACCGGGACTAGCGGGAGAACGACAGATACGCAGTATTTT.

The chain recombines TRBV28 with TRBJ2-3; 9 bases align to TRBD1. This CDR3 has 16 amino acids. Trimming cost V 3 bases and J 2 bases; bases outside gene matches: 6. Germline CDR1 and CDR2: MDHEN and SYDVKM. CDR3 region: CASSFTGQGFTDTQYF. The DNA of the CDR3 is TGTGCCAGCAGTTTCACGGGACAGGGTTTCACAGATACGCAGTATTTT.

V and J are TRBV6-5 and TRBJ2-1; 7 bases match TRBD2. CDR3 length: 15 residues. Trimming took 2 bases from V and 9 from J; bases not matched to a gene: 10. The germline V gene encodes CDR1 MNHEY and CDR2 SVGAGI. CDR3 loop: CASSYGPGGDGEQFF. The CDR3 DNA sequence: TGTGCCAGCAGTTACGGGCCGGGAGGCGATGGTGAGCAGTTCTTC.

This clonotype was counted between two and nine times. The DNA for the CDR3 is TGTGCCAGCAGTTTTGGCCAACGGGAGACCCAGTACTTC. The encoded protein is CASSFGQRETQYF. V usage is TRBV12-3 or TRBV12-4 and J usage is TRBJ2-5; D unclear. The germline V and J ends were trimmed by 3 bases and 5 bases, with 10 bases remaining between them. The CDR3 runs to 13 residues.

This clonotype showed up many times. The CDR3 spells CSAERGSYEKLFF. The CDR3 coding sequence is TGCAGTGCTGAACGTGGGTCTTATGAAAAACTGTTTTTT. The V and J genes are TRBV20-1 and TRBJ1-4; D is ambiguous. V shed 5 bases and J shed 6 bases, with 13 bases lying between them. The germline CDR1 and CDR2 sequences are DFQATT and SNEGSKA (reference sequence). The CDR3 runs to 13 residues.

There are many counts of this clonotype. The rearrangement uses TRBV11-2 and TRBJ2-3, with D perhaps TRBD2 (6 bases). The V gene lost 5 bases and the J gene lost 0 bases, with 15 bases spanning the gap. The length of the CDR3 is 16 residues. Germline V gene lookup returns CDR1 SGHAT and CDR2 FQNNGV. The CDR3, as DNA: TGTGCCAGCAGCCCCTGGAGGGGTCCTAGCACAGATACGCAGTATTTT. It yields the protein CASSPWRGPSTDTQYF.

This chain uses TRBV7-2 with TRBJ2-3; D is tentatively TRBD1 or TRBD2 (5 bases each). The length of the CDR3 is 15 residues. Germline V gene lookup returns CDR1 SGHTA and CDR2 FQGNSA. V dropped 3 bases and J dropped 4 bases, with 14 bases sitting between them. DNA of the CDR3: TGTGCCAGCAGCTTTCGGTGGGGGAGAGCAGATACGCAGTATTTT. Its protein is CASSFRWGRADTQYF.

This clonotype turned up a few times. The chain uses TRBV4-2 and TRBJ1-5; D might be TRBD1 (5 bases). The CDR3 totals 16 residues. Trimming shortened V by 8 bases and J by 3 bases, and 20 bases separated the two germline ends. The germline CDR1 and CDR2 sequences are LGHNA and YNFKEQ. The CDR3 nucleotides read TGTGCCAGCCGAATGGCGGGGGGAGGTAACAATCAGCCCCAGCATTTT. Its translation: CASRMAGGGNNQPQHF.

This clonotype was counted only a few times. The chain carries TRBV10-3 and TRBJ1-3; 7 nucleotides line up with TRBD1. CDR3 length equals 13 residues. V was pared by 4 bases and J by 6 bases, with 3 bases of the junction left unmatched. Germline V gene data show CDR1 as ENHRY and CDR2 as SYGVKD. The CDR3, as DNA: TGTGCCATCAGTGCGGACAGGTTAAACACCATATATTTT. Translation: CAISADRLNTIYF.

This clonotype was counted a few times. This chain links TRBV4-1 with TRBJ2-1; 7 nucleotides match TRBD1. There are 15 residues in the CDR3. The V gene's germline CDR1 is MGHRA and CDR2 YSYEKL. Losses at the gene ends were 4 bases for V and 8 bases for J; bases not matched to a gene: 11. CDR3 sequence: CASSRNRDSLYEQFF. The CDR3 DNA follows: TGCGCCAGCAGCCGCAATCGGGACAGTCTCTATGAGCAGTTCTTC.